The 12 T cell receptor beta chains below all came from one sample that was sequenced in a study of T cell changes during pregnancy in multiple sclerosis. This table comes from immunoSEQ multiplex PCR, and its TCRdb copy is limited to in-frame clones, with some not included. Altogether tens of thousands of clones are present, about 92% being singletons, with the ten largest covering 2% to 2.5%. This material consisted of peripheral blood, taken in the third trimester of pregnancy. The source of these receptors is a female donor with multiple sclerosis, enrolled in a pregnancy study.

The V gene is TRBV15, the J gene TRBJ2-1, with 7 bases fitting TRBD2. There are 17 residues in the CDR3. Germline V CDR1 and CDR2: LNHNV, YYDKDF (reference sequence). J lost 6 bases, V lost 1 base, and 12 bases had no gene match. The CDR3, as DNA: TGTGCCACCAGCAGAGGCTGGGGGGGGTCGAATTTCAATGAGCAGTTCTTC. It specifies CATSRGWGGSNFNEQFF. Full variable domain (missing parts from reference TRBV15 and TRBJ2-1): DAMVIQNPRYQVTQFGKPVTLSCSQTLNHNVMYWYQQKSSQAPKLLFHYYDKDFNNEADTPDNFQSRRPNTSFCFLDIRSPGLGDTAMYLCATSRGWGGSNFNEQFFGPGTRLTVL.

The V call is TRBV4-3, the J call TRBJ2-7; 7 bases are shared with TRBD2. The J segment lost 7 bases and the V segment lost 0 bases, leaving 9 bases of the junction unmatched. The length of the CDR3 is 15 residues. The germline CDR1 and CDR2 sequences are LGHNA and YSLEER. For the CDR3, the DNA is TGCGCCAGCAGCCAAGAGCGGGAGCTGATAGGAGAGCAGTACTTC. Protein: CASSQERELIGEQYF.

V and J are TRBV19 and TRBJ1-2; 9 bases line up with TRBD1. The CDR3 covers 13 residues. V lost 6 bases and J lost 5; bases outside the gene matches: 4. Germline assignment: CDR1 LNHDA and CDR2 SQIVND (reference sequence). The CDR3 here is CASRGQGGYGYTF. The CDR3 DNA reads TGTGCCAGTAGGGGACAGGGAGGATATGGCTACACCTTC.

This clone has more than one count but fewer than ten. The rearrangement uses TRBV15 and TRBJ2-7, with D possibly being TRBD1 (5 bases). V dropped 3 bases and J dropped 4 bases, with 10 bases sitting between them. CDR1 is LNHNV and CDR2 is YYDKDF in the germline V gene (reference sequence). The CDR3 contains 13 residues. The CDR3 protein is CATSRQGWYEQYF. The CDR3 DNA is TGTGCCACCAGCAGGCAGGGTTGGTACGAGCAGTACTTC.

The rearrangement uses TRBV5-4 and TRBJ2-7, with 9 bases aligning to TRBD1. The germline gives CDR1 SGHNT, CDR2 YYREEE (reference sequence). This CDR3 comprises 17 residues. V gave up 2 bases and J gave up 6 bases; unmatched junction bases: 15. The CDR3, as DNA: TGTGCCAGCAGCTTATTCGCCTTGGGACAGGGAGAATTCGAGCAGTACTTC. This encodes CASSLFALGQGEFEQYF. The entire variable domain, with the rest obtained from reference TRBV5-4 and TRBJ2-7, is as follows: ETGVTQSPTHLIKTRGQQVTLRCSSQSGHNTVSWYQQALGQGPQFIFQYYREEENGRGNFPPRFSGLQFPNYSSELNVNALELDDSALYLCASSLFALGQGEFEQYFGPGTRLTVT.

V is TRBV6-5 and J is TRBJ2-1; 14 bases align to TRBD2. Germline CDR1 MNHEY, CDR2 SVGAGI. This CDR3 spans 16 amino acids. The J segment lost 16 bases and the V segment lost 4 bases, leaving 15 bases of the junction unmatched. The CDR3 region is CASSSLTSGRASSQFF. The CDR3, as DNA: TGTGCCAGCAGTTCCCTGACTAGCGGGAGGGCCTCGTCCCAATTCTTC.

The chain couples TRBV15 to TRBJ2-5; D gene ambiguous. Looked up from germline, CDR1 is LNHNV and CDR2 is YYDKDF (reference sequence). The CDR3 is 12 residues long. Trimming left V 3 bases short and J 5 bases short, with 7 bases between. CDR3 sequence reads: CATSSAQETQYF. The DNA for the CDR3 is TGTGCCACCAGCAGCGCACAGGAGACCCAGTACTTC.

This clone was recorded once. The V call is TRBV21-1, the J call TRBJ1-2; TRBD1 reflects the table's D call only, with no check against the DNA. TRBV21-1 is marked as a pseudogene. The length of the CDR3 is 12 residues. The CDR3 DNA follows: TGTGCCAGCAGCATCCAGGGGAATGGCTACACCTTC. Protein sequence: CASSIQGNGYTF.

The V gene is TRBV5-8, the J gene TRBJ2-3, with 10 nucleotides matching TRBD2. The CDR3 spans 17 residues. The germline gives CDR1 SGHTS, CDR2 YDEGEE. J was trimmed by 4 bases and V by 4 bases; bases with no gene match: 12. DNA of the CDR3: TGTGCCAGCAGCCTTATGCAGGCTAGCGGGAGACCAGATACGCAGTATTTT. Amino acids: CASSLMQASGRPDTQYF.

This chain uses TRBV7-2 with TRBJ1-2; 12 nucleotides agree with TRBD1. This CDR3 contains 18 residues. V lost 5 bases and J lost 5; bases outside the gene matches: 15. Germline V lookup: CDR1 SGHTA, CDR2 FQGNSA. The CDR3 DNA follows: TGTGCCAGCAGCCCCCGTCCCGGGACAGGGGGCGGTGGATATGGCTACACCTTC. This codes for CASSPRPGTGGGGYGYTF. Variable domain in full (rest from reference TRBV7-2 and TRBJ1-2): GAGVSQSPSNKVTEKGKDVELRCDPISGHTALYWYRQSLGQGLEFLIYFQGNSAPDKSGLPSDRFSAERTGGSVSTLTIQRTQQEDSAVYLCASSPRPGTGGGGYGYTFGSGTRLTVV.

This chain uses TRBV13 with TRBJ2-3; maybe TRBD2 (5 bases). Germline V gene sequence: CDR1 PRHDT, CDR2 FYEKMQ (reference sequence). This CDR3 comprises 16 residues. V lost 6 bases to trimming and J lost 1 base, with 17 bases between them. CDR3 DNA sequence: TGTGCCAGCAGTATATTCGGCGGGTTGGGCACAGATACGCAGTATTTT. Translating it yields CASSIFGGLGTDTQYF. Full variable domain (remainder filled in from reference TRBV13 and TRBJ2-3): AAGVIQSPRHLIKEKRETATLKCYPIPRHDTVYWYQQGPGQDPQFLISFYEKMQSDKGSIPDRFSAQQFSDYHSELNMSSLELGDSALYFCASSIFGGLGTDTQYFGPGTRLTVL.

This clone is a singleton in its sample. V usage is TRBV7-9 and J usage is TRBJ2-7; possible D gene TRBD2, 5 bases. In germline, CDR1 is SEHNR, CDR2 FQNEAQ (reference sequence). This CDR3 contains 16 residues. Trimming took 1 base from V and 0 from J, leaving 13 bases between them. CDR3 coding DNA: TGTGCCAGCAGCTTAGAGGGCGGGCCACTCTCCTACGAGCAGTACTTC. This gives the protein CASSLEGGPLSYEQYF.